Listed below are T cell receptor beta chains from one sample, sequenced in a study of blood T cell repertoires in COVID-19. Assay used: immunoSEQ multiplex PCR; TCRdb lists only in-frame clones, some missing. This sample has about 480,000 clones, with roughly 90% found just once. The sequenced sample was PBMCs or T cells enriched from blood (not recorded which). Receptor source: a woman between 35 and 50 years old who had recovered from COVID-19. Both conserved end residues are part of each CDR3. The D gene is left open where the match is weak. Clone size is not always given. Where it is, it says once, few, many or a class for expanded clones.

j_call | clone_size | v_call | cdr3_length | d_call | cdr3_aa | cdr3_nt
TRBJ2-5 | NA | TRBV5-4 | 15 | TRBD2 | CASSLTGTKQETQYF | TGTGCCAGCAGCCTCACCGGGACTAAGCAAGAGACCCAGTACTTC
TRBJ1-3 | few | TRBV12-5 | 14 | NA | CASGLGASGNTIYF | TGTGCTAGTGGTTTGGGGGCATCCGGAAACACCATATATTTT
TRBJ1-5 | few | TRBV3-1/TRBV3-2 | 17 | TRBD1 | CASSQQVVTGEDQPQHF | TGTGCCAGCAGCCAACAGGTTGTGACAGGGGAGGATCAGCCCCAGCATTTT
TRBJ1-1 | NA | TRBV29-1 | 12 | NA | CSVERGFAEAFF | TGCAGCGTTGAACGGGGATTCGCTGAAGCTTTCTTT
TRBJ2-2 | once | TRBV7-2 | 11 | NA | CASHRGGELFF | TGTGCCAGCCACCGCGGGGGGGAGCTGTTTTTT
TRBJ1-3 | NA | TRBV6-5 | 15 | NA | CASRPGLSSGNTIYF | TGTGCCAGCCGCCCGGGTCTGAGCTCTGGAAACACCATATATTTT
TRBJ2-3 | NA | TRBV5-1 | 12 | TRBD2 | CASSLDAGAQYF | TGCGCCAGCAGCTTGGACGCGGGGGCGCAGTATTTT
TRBJ1-2 | NA | TRBV28 | 11 | NA | CASSWESGYTF | TGTGCCAGTTCCTGGGAGTCTGGCTACACCTTC
TRBJ1-2 | NA | TRBV18 | 14 | NA | CASSPMEGRSGYTF | TGTGCCAGCTCCCCGATGGAGGGGCGCTCTGGCTACACCTTC
TRBJ2-5 | NA | TRBV27 | 13 | NA | CASSFAVRETQYF | TGTGCCAGCAGTTTTGCGGTCCGGGAGACCCAGTACTTC
TRBJ1-5 | NA | TRBV7-9 | 17 | TRBD1 | CASSLDTGGVWNQPQHF | TGTGCCAGCAGCTTGGATACAGGGGGAGTGTGGAATCAGCCCCAGCATTTT
TRBJ2-1 | NA | TRBV9 | 16 | TRBD2 | CASSVDPSSGNGEQFF | TGTGCCAGCAGCGTAGATCCGTCTAGCGGGAATGGTGAGCAGTTCTTC
TRBJ2-1 | NA | TRBV19 | 13 | NA | CASRTHEAPEQFF | TGTGCCAGTAGAACCCACGAAGCCCCAGAGCAGTTCTTC
TRBJ2-3 | NA | TRBV11-2 | 15 | TRBD1 | CASSIYRGSADTQYF | TGTGCCAGCAGCATCTACAGGGGGTCAGCAGATACGCAGTATTTT
TRBJ2-1 | once | TRBV7-7 | 15 | TRBD2 | CASSTLNGREDEQFF | TGTGCCAGCAGCACCCTGAATGGGAGGGAGGATGAGCAGTTCTTC
TRBJ1-1 | NA | TRBV29-1 | 13 | TRBD1 | CSVGTGAFTEAFF | TGCAGCGTAGGGACAGGGGCTTTTACTGAAGCTTTCTTT
TRBJ2-1 | NA | TRBV11-3 | 14 | NA | CASARAPGVNEQFF | TGTGCCAGCGCCCGGGCACCGGGAGTAAATGAGCAGTTCTTC
TRBJ1-2 | few | TRBV13 | 13 | TRBD1 | CASSSGTGGGYTF | TGTGCCAGCAGCTCCGGGACAGGTGGTGGCTACACCTTC
TRBJ1-2 | NA | TRBV29-1 | 13 | NA | CSGSSSGAYGYTF | TGCAGCGGATCGAGTTCAGGGGCCTATGGCTACACCTTC
TRBJ2-5 | NA | TRBV6-2/TRBV6-3 | 15 | TRBD2 | CASSYSGGVEETQYF | TGTGCCAGCAGTTACTCGGGAGGGGTGGAGGAGACCCAGTACTTC
TRBJ1-1 | once | TRBV27 | 16 | TRBD1 | CASSLFQGARGTEAFF | TGTGCCAGCAGTTTATTTCAGGGGGCGCGGGGCACTGAAGCTTTCTTT
TRBJ2-1 | NA | TRBV18 | 17 | TRBD2 | CASSSGLAANEWNEQFF | TGTGCCAGCTCATCGGGACTAGCTGCGAATGAGTGGAATGAGCAGTTCTTC
TRBJ1-2 | NA | TRBV4-3 | 16 | NA | CASSPRWGGARYGYTF | TGCGCCAGCAGCCCCAGATGGGGAGGTGCCCGATATGGCTACACCTTC
TRBJ2-1 | NA | TRBV7-2 | 15 | NA | CASSFFRSSGNEQFF | TGTGCCAGCAGCTTCTTTCGGAGCTCGGGGAATGAGCAGTTCTTC
TRBJ1-3 | NA | TRBV5-1 | 15 | NA | CASSLDSGWGNTIYF | TGCGCCAGCAGCTTGGATTCGGGGTGGGGAAACACCATATATTTT
TRBJ1-1 | NA | TRBV5-6 | 12 | NA | CASSFMSPEAFF | TGTGCCAGCAGCTTTATGAGTCCCGAAGCTTTCTTT
TRBJ1-6 | NA | TRBV6-6 | 15 | NA | CASSYPEGSNSPLHF | TGTGCCAGCAGTTACCCAGAGGGTTCTAATTCACCCCTCCACTTT
TRBJ1-2 | NA | TRBV7-2 | 13 | NA | CASSSRGNYGYTF | TGTGCCAGCAGCTCTAGGGGGAACTATGGCTACACCTTC
TRBJ1-6 | NA | TRBV27 | 15 | TRBD1 | CASSPDRGLNSPLHF | TGTGCCAGCAGTCCGGACAGGGGGCTTAATTCACCCCTCCACTTT
TRBJ1-2 | NA | TRBV27 | 14 | TRBD1 | CASSLGDRGYGYTF | TGTGCCAGCAGTTTGGGGGACAGGGGTTATGGCTACACCTTC
TRBJ1-5 | NA | TRBV12-5 | 15 | NA | CASGRMADTYQPQHF | TGTGCTAGTGGCCGAATGGCCGATACCTATCAGCCCCAGCATTTT
TRBJ1-2 | NA | TRBV11-2 | 14 | NA | CASSRQSPSYGYTF | TGTGCCAGCAGCCGACAGTCTCCTAGCTATGGCTACACCTTC
TRBJ1-2 | NA | TRBV27 | 13 | TRBD1 | CASSWTGGNGYTF | TGTGCCAGCAGTTGGACAGGGGGCAATGGCTACACCTTC
TRBJ1-2 | NA | TRBV6-2/TRBV6-3 | 15 | NA | CASSRLGTSAYGYTF | TGTGCCAGCAGCCGATTAGGGACTTCTGCCTATGGCTACACCTTC
TRBJ2-7 | NA | TRBV5-5 | 15 | TRBD1 | CASSWGQGGFNEQYF | TGTGCCAGCAGCTGGGGACAGGGGGGTTTCAACGAGCAGTACTTC
TRBJ2-7 | NA | TRBV4-3 | 16 | TRBD2 | CASSQDLETSEGKQYF | TGCGCCAGCAGCCAAGACCTCGAGACTAGCGAGGGGAAGCAGTACTTC
TRBJ2-3 | NA | TRBV19 | 14 | TRBD2 | CASTLAGVTDTQYF | TGTGCCAGCACCCTGGCGGGGGTGACAGATACGCAGTATTTT
TRBJ1-1 | NA | TRBV27 | 15 | TRBD1 | CASSIRGRGPGEAFF | TGTGCCAGCAGTATAAGGGGCAGGGGGCCCGGTGAAGCTTTCTTT
TRBJ1-2 | NA | TRBV18 | 20 | TRBD1 | CASSPRDERDRGRFFYGYTF | TGTGCCAGCTCACCAAGGGACGAAAGAGACAGGGGGCGGTTTTTCTATGGCTACACCTTC
TRBJ1-2 | NA | TRBV3-1/TRBV3-2 | 13 | TRBD1 | CASSHPDRGLYTF | TGTGCCAGCAGCCACCCCGACAGGGGGCTTTACACCTTC
TRBJ2-7 | NA | TRBV6-2/TRBV6-3 | 13 | TRBD1 | CASSRQGVYEQYF | TGTGCCAGCAGCCGACAGGGGGTTTACGAGCAGTACTTC
TRBJ1-3 | NA | TRBV3-1/TRBV3-2 | 13 | NA | CASSQDQRNTIYF | TGTGCCAGCAGCCAAGATCAGAGAAACACCATATATTTT
TRBJ2-2 | few | TRBV4-2 | 15 | NA | CASSQSAGSTGELFF | TGTGCCAGCAGCCAATCTGCGGGTAGCACCGGGGAGCTGTTTTTT
TRBJ2-1 | NA | TRBV10-2 | 13 | TRBD2 | CASSESVGGFQFF | TGCGCCAGCAGTGAGTCAGTGGGAGGGTTTCAGTTCTTC
TRBJ2-7 | NA | TRBV28 | 15 | TRBD2 | CASMLLAGSSYEQYF | TGTGCCAGCATGCTACTAGCGGGTAGCTCCTACGAGCAGTACTTC
TRBJ2-7 | NA | TRBV27 | 18 | TRBD2 | CASSPLRAGGPSNYEQYF | TGTGCCAGCAGTCCCCTCAGAGCGGGAGGGCCATCGAACTACGAGCAGTACTTC
TRBJ2-5 | NA | TRBV7-6 | 16 | TRBD1 | CASSSYGTGEQETQYF | TGTGCCAGCAGCTCTTACGGGACAGGCGAGCAAGAGACCCAGTACTTC
TRBJ2-1 | NA | TRBV28 | 14 | TRBD2 | CASSLRLAVNEQFF | TGTGCCAGCAGTTTAAGACTAGCTGTGAATGAGCAGTTCTTC
TRBJ1-2 | few | TRBV7-2 | 12 | NA | CASSAPRESYTF | TGTGCCAGCAGCGCCCCGCGGGAAAGCTACACCTTC
TRBJ1-3 | NA | TRBV10-3 | 14 | TRBD1 | CAISQGASGNTIYF | TGTGCCATCAGCCAGGGGGCCTCTGGAAACACCATATATTTT
TRBJ2-7 | NA | TRBV7-2 | 15 | NA | CASSKAPTVDYEQYF | TGTGCCAGCAGCAAAGCCCCGACAGTTGATTACGAGCAGTACTTC
TRBJ1-1 | NA | TRBV4-3 | 14 | TRBD1 | CASSHWTGRTEAFF | TGCGCCAGCAGCCACTGGACAGGGAGGACTGAAGCTTTCTTT